This T cell receptor beta chain comes out of a study of cytomegalovirus exposure and HLA in healthy donors. About the research overall: Genotyping of nearly 400 donors showed that roughly 80% belonged to the Caucasian-associated ancestry cluster.

Each donor's status was that of a healthy bone marrow donor. The CDR3 sequence is 16 residues long. Germline V CDR1 and CDR2: LNHDA, SQIVND (reference sequence). After removal of 4 bases from V and 3 bases from J, the junction contained 7 bases not matched to a gene. 60 Vbeta and 13 Jbeta primers were used in PCR. Generated by immunoSEQ multiplex PCR, the TCRdb table keeps only in-frame clones and is missing some. In the table there are about 110,000 clones, around 73% of which are singletons. The chain joins TRBV19 to TRBJ2-2, with TRBD1 identical over 8 bases. The TCR was taken from a man aged 35-49 years in good health and CMV-seronegative. Sequenced sample: PBMCs. CDR3 sequence (DNA): TGTGCCAGTAGTAGCCCCAGGGGGCAGTACACCGGGGAGCTGTTTTTT. The encoded protein is CASSSPRGQYTGELFF.